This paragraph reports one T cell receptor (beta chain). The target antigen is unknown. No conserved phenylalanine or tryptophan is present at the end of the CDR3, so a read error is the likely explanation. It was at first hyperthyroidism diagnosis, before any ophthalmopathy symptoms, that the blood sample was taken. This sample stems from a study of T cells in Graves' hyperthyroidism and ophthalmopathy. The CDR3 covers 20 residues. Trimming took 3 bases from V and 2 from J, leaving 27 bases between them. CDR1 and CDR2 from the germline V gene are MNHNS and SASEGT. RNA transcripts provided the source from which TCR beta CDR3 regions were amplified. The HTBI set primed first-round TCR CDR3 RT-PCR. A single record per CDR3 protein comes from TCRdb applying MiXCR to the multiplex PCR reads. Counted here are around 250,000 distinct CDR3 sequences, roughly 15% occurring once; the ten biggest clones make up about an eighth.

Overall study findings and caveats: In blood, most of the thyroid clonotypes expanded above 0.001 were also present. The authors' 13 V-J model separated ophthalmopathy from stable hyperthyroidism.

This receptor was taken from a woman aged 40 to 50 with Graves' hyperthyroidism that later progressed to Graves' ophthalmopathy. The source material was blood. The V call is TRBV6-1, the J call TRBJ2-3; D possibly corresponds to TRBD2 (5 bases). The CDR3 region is CASSDSVPTGRKGPTDTQYL. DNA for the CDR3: TGTGCCAGCAGTGATTCAGTCCCCACGGGAAGGAAAGGACCCACAGATACGCAGTATCTT.